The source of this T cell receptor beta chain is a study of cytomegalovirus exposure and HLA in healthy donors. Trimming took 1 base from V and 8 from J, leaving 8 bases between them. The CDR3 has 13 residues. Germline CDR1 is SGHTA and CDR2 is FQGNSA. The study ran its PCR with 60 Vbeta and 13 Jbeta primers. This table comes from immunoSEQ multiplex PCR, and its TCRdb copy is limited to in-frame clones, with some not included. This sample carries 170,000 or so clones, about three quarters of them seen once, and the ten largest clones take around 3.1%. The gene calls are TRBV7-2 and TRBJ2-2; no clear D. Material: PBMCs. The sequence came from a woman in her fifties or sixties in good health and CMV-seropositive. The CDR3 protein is CASSLERVGELFF. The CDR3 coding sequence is TGTGCCAGCAGCTTAGAAAGAGTGGGGGAGCTGTTTTTT.